This T cell receptor beta chain is from a study of regulatory T cells in long-lasting Graves disease. Specified time point: newly diagnosed GD, antithyroid drugs for less than 3 months. With RNA extracted from PBMCs as input, the TCR library was made. Graves' disease was diagnosed by American Thyroid Association guidelines. Libraries of TCR beta came from iRepertoire HTBI primers plus Arm-PCR of CDR3 regions. TCRdb recomputed calls from the multiplex PCR reads with MiXCR, one row per CDR3 protein. The repertoire includes a few hundred thousand distinct CDR3 sequences, around 16% of them detected once, and approximately 7.8% sits in the top ten. Germline CDR1 LNHDA, CDR2 SQIVND (reference sequence). The CDR3 runs 15 residues. The ends were cut back, 4 bases at V and 10 bases at J, with 17 bases in the middle. This sample was shared with a second study, whose subject was T cells in Graves' hyperthyroidism and ophthalmopathy.

The sequence came from a woman aged 40 to 50 with Graves disease. The J gene is TRBJ1-6, the V gene TRBV19, with a possible D match to TRBD1 (5 bases). Material: peripheral blood mononuclear cells (PBMCs), obtained at new diagnosis, from a patient treated with antithyroid drugs. CDR3 in DNA: TGTGCCAGTAGTACGGACGGGGGGTCAGGCTCACCCCTCCACTTT. Translating it yields CASSTDGGSGSPLHF.